The 22 T cell receptor beta chains listed next were all sequenced from one sample in a study of somatic mutations in cytotoxic T cells in rheumatoid arthritis. The protocol was immunoSEQ multiplex PCR, while the TCRdb copy is restricted to in-frame clones and leaves out a portion. In the table there are 15,000 or so clones, roughly four fifths of which are singletons. The sequencing sample was made of CD8+ T cells sorted from blood. These receptors originate from a woman between 45 and 60 years old with rheumatoid arthritis.

The J gene is TRBJ2-2, the V gene TRBV7-3; 7 nucleotides line up with TRBD1. V shed 5 bases and J 6 bases; nucleotides not matched to a gene: 12. The CDR3 has 16 residues. The germline V gene encodes CDR1 SGHTA and CDR2 FQGTGA. The CDR3 region is CASSNPGQRSPGELFF. CDR3 sequence (DNA): TGTGCCAGCAGCAATCCGGGACAGAGAAGTCCCGGGGAGCTGTTTTTT.

The V call is TRBV18, the J call TRBJ1-2, with D tentatively TRBD1 (6 bases). Trimming left V 4 bases short and J 4 bases short, with 19 bases between. CDR1 is KGHSH and CDR2 is LQKENI in the germline V gene. This CDR3 contains 16 residues. CDR3 sequence reads: CASSLSPGATGYGYTF. Written as DNA, the CDR3 is TGTGCCAGCTCACTCTCCCCAGGGGCCACTGGCTATGGCTACACCTTC. The complete variable domain, with remaining parts taken from reference TRBV18 and TRBJ1-2, reads NAGVMQNPRHLVRRRGQEARLRCSPMKGHSHVYWYRQLPEEGLKFMVYLQKENIIDESGMPKERFSAEFPKEGPSILRIQQVVRGDSAAYFCASSLSPGATGYGYTFGSGTRLTVV.

The gene calls are TRBV4-1 and TRBJ1-4; TRBD1 is a possible D gene (5 bases). The V gene's germline CDR1 is MGHRA and CDR2 YSYEKL. The CDR3 runs to 15 residues. Trimming removed 2 bases at V and 14 bases at J, with 21 bases between. The CDR3 DNA is TGCGCCAGCAGCCAAAAACTGGGAGGAACACGGGGCCTGTTTTTT. Translation gives CASSQKLGGTRGLFF.

The V call is TRBV19, the J call TRBJ2-1, with 7 bases identical to TRBD2. V was clipped by 5 bases and J by 4 bases; unmatched bases: 8. The CDR3 loop spans 15 amino acids. Germline values: CDR1 LNHDA, CDR2 SQIVND (reference sequence). CDR3 sequence reads: CASSDTGTTYNEQFF. The CDR3 DNA reads as TGTGCCAGTAGTGATACCGGGACTACATACAATGAGCAGTTCTTC.

The chain carries TRBV27 and TRBJ2-7, with unresolved D. V was pared by 0 bases and J by 3 bases, with 6 bases between. Germline V CDR1 and CDR2: MNHEY, SMNVEV (reference sequence). The CDR3 runs to 13 residues. For the CDR3, the DNA is TGTGCCAGCAGTTTATCCCTCAACTACGAGCAGTACTTC. It yields the protein CASSLSLNYEQYF.

This sequence joins TRBV2 and TRBJ2-1; 10 bases are a match to TRBD2. The V segment lost 9 bases and the J segment 7 bases; nucleotides outside the gene matches: 9. The CDR3 is 14 residues long. Germline-derived CDR1 and CDR2 are SNHLY and FYNNEI. CDR3 sequence reads: CARQRLAGANEQFF. The CDR3 bases are TGTGCCAGACAACGGCTAGCGGGAGCGAATGAGCAGTTCTTC. The full variable domain, with the rest looked up from reference TRBV2 and TRBJ2-1, is EPEVTQTPSHQVTQMGQEVILRCVPISNHLYFYWYRQILGQKVEFLVSFYNNEISEKSEIFDDQFSVERPDGSNFTLKIRSTKLEDSAMYFCARQRLAGANEQFFGPGTRLTVL.

This chain links TRBV2 with TRBJ1-2; D gene unclear. Germline V CDR1 and CDR2: SNHLY, FYNNEI. This CDR3 has 13 amino acids. V was shortened by 4 bases and J by 6 bases, with 12 bases between the two germline ends. The CDR3 nucleotides are TGTGCCAGCAGTGCCCGCCCCATCGATGGCTACACCTTC. It encodes CASSARPIDGYTF.

This clone was seen a single time. This sequence joins TRBV28 and TRBJ2-6; unclear D gene. CDR3 length: 11 amino acids. From germline, CDR1 is MDHEN and CDR2 SYDVKM. The V gene lost 5 bases and the J gene lost 5 bases, with 1 base spanning the gap. The chain's CDR3 is CASSRANVLTF. The CDR3 bases are TGTGCCAGCAGTAGGGCCAACGTCCTGACTTTC.

The chain has TRBV2 and TRBJ1-2; weak D call: TRBD1 (6 bases). The CDR3 is 17 amino acids. Germline assignment: CDR1 SNHLY and CDR2 FYNNEI. The V and J ends lost 0 bases and 6 bases respectively, with 20 bases between them. CDR3 DNA: TGTGCCAGCAGTGAAGCGGAAAGCAGGGGCACAGCGGATGGCTACACCTTC. It codes for CASSEAESRGTADGYTF.

The chain carries TRBV4-2 and TRBJ1-1; maybe TRBD1 (5 bases). This CDR3 region has 16 residues. V lost 0 bases and J 3 bases, leaving 14 bases between the germline ends. Germline V gene data show CDR1 as LGHNA and CDR2 as YNFKEQ. Here the CDR3 DNA reads TGTGCCAGCAGCCAAGATTTGGGGGGGGGTGACACTGAAGCTTTCTTT. Translated, it gives CASSQDLGGGDTEAFF.

The chain combines TRBV28 with TRBJ2-7, with no clear D. This CDR3 contains 12 residues. Trimming removed 5 bases at V and 7 bases at J, with 12 bases between. CDR1 MDHEN and CDR2 SYDVKM come from the germline V gene. The CDR3 reads CASSTVGREQYF. In nucleotides, the CDR3 is TGTGCCAGCAGTACCGTGGGTCGGGAGCAGTACTTC. Using reference TRBV28 and TRBJ2-7 for the parts outside the CDR3, the full variable domain is DVKVTQSSRYLVKRTGEKVFLECVQDMDHENMFWYRQDPGLGLRLIYFSYDVKMKEKGDIPEGYSVSREKKERFSLILESASTNQTSMYLCASSTVGREQYFGPGTRLTVT.

The chain uses TRBV2 and TRBJ2-7; D gene uncertain. The germline CDR1 and CDR2 sequences are SNHLY and FYNNEI. Trimming shortened V by 6 bases and J by 0 bases, and 18 bases separated the two germline ends. CDR3 length: 16 residues. CDR3 sequence reads: CASSDHTRTASYEQYF. The CDR3 coding sequence is TGTGCCAGCAGCGATCATACTCGGACGGCCTCCTACGAGCAGTACTTC.

V usage is TRBV6-1 and J usage is TRBJ2-7, with 9 bases lining up with TRBD2. With 7 bases clipped from V and 5 bases from J, the junction kept 6 bases outside the gene matches. The length of the CDR3 is 13 residues. Germline V CDR1 and CDR2: MNHNS, SASEGT. DNA for the CDR3: TGTGCCAGCACAGGGACTAGCCTCCACGAGCAGTACTTC. This gives the protein CASTGTSLHEQYF.

This clone was detected a few times. The chain has TRBV6-1 and TRBJ2-1; 9 nucleotides align to TRBD2. This CDR3 region has 13 residues. The V and J ends lost 7 bases and 7 bases, in that order; junction bases with no gene match: 5. CDR1 is MNHNS, CDR2 SASEGT, per germline. The CDR3 region is CASTGTSLNEQFF. Written as DNA, the CDR3 is TGTGCCAGCACGGGGACTAGCTTAAATGAGCAGTTCTTC.

The rearrangement joins TRBV5-8 to TRBJ2-2, with 9 positions matching TRBD1. The germline V gene has CDR1 SGHTS and CDR2 YDEGEE. CDR3 size: 16 residues. The junction had 6 bases not matched to a gene; V was cut back by 3 bases and J by 3 bases. CDR3: CASSYTGTGYTGELFF. For the CDR3, the DNA is TGTGCCAGCAGCTACACCGGGACAGGGTACACCGGGGAGCTGTTTTTT.

The chain joins TRBV5-5 to TRBJ2-7; maybe TRBD1 (6 bases). V lost 0 bases to trimming and J lost 5 bases, with 12 bases between them. This CDR3 is built from 14 residues. The V gene's germline CDR1 is SGHKS and CDR2 YYEKEE (reference sequence). CDR3 coding DNA: TGTGCCAGCAGCTTGGCACAGGGTAACGACGAGCAGTACTTC. It is translated as CASSLAQGNDEQYF.

V is TRBV2 and J is TRBJ2-1, with 8 positions matching TRBD2. This CDR3 spans 16 amino acids. Losses at the gene ends were 6 bases for V and 4 bases for J; bases not matched to a gene: 11. Per germline, CDR1 SNHLY and CDR2 FYNNEI. CDR3 coding DNA: TGTGCCAGCAGCACGGAGGGGACTAGGGTTTACAATGAGCAGTTCTTC. Its translation is CASSTEGTRVYNEQFF.

The chain joins TRBV11-1 to TRBJ2-3; 11 bases are a match to TRBD2. Germline CDR1 is SGHAT and CDR2 is FQDESV (reference sequence). This CDR3 contains 15 residues. Trimming at V came to 5 bases and at J to 7 bases, leaving 8 bases not matched to a gene. Written as DNA, the CDR3 is TGTGCCAGCAGCATGAGACTAGCGGGGCTACATACGCAGTATTTT. It encodes CASSMRLAGLHTQYF.

The rearrangement uses TRBV5-1 and TRBJ1-3, with TRBD1 identical over 7 bases. The trim removed 4 bases at V and 2 bases at J, leaving 9 bases unmatched. The CDR3 has 16 amino acids. In germline, CDR1 is SGHRS, CDR2 YFSETQ. The CDR3 sequence is CASSPTGRATGNTIYF. The CDR3 bases are TGCGCCAGCAGCCCGACAGGGAGAGCAACTGGAAACACCATATATTTT.

By its share, this clone is medium-sized. Other nucleotide sequences from this sample produce the same CDR3. The chain employs TRBV27 and TRBJ2-7; tentative D call: TRBD2 (6 bases). Trimming removed 6 bases from V and 5 bases from J, with 14 bases in between. In germline, CDR1 is MNHEY, CDR2 SMNVEV (reference sequence). The CDR3 loop spans 13 amino acids. The CDR3 spells CASRTGGVNEQYF. The DNA of the CDR3 is TGTGCCAGCAGGACTGGAGGGGTCAACGAGCAGTACTTC.

The chain couples TRBV7-9 to TRBJ2-5; D is undetermined. In germline, CDR1 is SEHNR, CDR2 FQNEAQ (reference sequence). The CDR3 spans 16 residues. V shed 0 bases and J shed 0 bases, with 11 bases lying between them. The CDR3: CASSLAGIGYQETQYF. CDR3 in DNA: TGTGCCAGCAGCTTAGCGGGAATTGGGTACCAAGAGACCCAGTACTTC.

The rearrangement joins TRBV7-9 to TRBJ1-2, with D possibly TRBD1 on 6 matching bases. Trimming removed 5 bases from V and 7 bases from J, with 11 bases in between. From germline, CDR1 is SEHNR and CDR2 FQNEAQ (reference sequence). The CDR3 has 12 amino acids. CDR3 loop: CASSPGQSGYTF. The CDR3 DNA reads as TGTGCCAGCAGCCCAGGACAGTCTGGCTACACCTTC. The full variable domain, with the rest looked up from reference TRBV7-9 and TRBJ1-2, is DTGVSQNPRHKITKRGQNVTFRCDPISEHNRLYWYRQTLGQGPEFLTYFQNEAQLEKSRLLSDRFSAERPKGSFSTLEIQRTEQGDSAMYLCASSPGQSGYTFGSGTRLTVV.